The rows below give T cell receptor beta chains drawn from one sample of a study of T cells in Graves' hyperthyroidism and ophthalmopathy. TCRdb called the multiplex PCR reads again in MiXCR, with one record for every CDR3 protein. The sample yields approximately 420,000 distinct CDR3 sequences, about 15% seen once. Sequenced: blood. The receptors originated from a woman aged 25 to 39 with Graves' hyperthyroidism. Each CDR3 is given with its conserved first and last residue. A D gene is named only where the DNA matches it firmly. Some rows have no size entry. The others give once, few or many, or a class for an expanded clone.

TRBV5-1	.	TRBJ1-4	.	CASSLGDLDSKLFF	TGCGCCAGCAGCTTGGGGGACCTAGACAGTAAACTGTTTTTT
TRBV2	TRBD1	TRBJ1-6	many	CASSPGQGYNSPLHF	TGTGCCAGCAGTCCGGGACAGGGGTACAATTCACCCCTCCACTTT
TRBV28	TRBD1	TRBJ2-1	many	CASSVDGTELYNEQFF	TGTGCCAGCAGTGTCGACGGGACAGAGCTATACAATGAGCAGTTCTTC
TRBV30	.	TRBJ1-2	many	CAWSELLGTNYGYTF	TGTGCCTGGAGTGAGTTATTGGGAACTAACTATGGCTACACCTTC
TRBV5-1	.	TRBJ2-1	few	CASSLGQVNEQFF	TGCGCCAGCAGCTTGGGCCAGGTCAATGAGCAGTTCTTC
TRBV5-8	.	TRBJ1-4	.	CASSLGSGATNEKLFF	TGTGCCAGCAGCTTGGGGTCAGGAGCAACTAATGAAAAACTGTTTTTT
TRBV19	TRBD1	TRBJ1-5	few	CASRLASGGGNQPQHF	TGTGCCAGTAGACTTGCGTCAGGGGGAGGCAATCAGCCCCAGCATTTT
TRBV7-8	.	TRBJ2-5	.	CASSFGQFQETQYF	TGTGCCAGCAGCTTTGGACAGTTCCAAGAGACCCAGTACTTC
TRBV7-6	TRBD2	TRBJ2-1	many	CASRPTLLAGAYNEQFF	TGTGCCAGCAGGCCCACACTCCTAGCGGGAGCCTACAATGAGCAGTTCTTC
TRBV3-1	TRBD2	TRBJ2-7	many	CASSQEDGGRFHEQYF	TGTGCCAGCAGCCAAGAAGACGGCGGGAGATTCCACGAGCAGTACTTC
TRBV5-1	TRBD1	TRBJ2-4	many	CASSLGGQKNIQYF	TGCGCCAGCAGCTTGGGGGGACAGAAAAACATTCAGTACTTC
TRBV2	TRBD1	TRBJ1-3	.	CASSGQGIGNTIYF	TGTGCCAGCAGTGGACAGGGAATTGGAAACACCATATATTTT
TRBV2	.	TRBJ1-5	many	CASSEGEGQPQHF	TGTGCCAGCAGTGAAGGGGAAGGTCAGCCCCAGCATTTT
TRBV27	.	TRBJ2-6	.	CASSFQNDPGANVLTF	TGTGCCAGCAGTTTCCAAAACGACCCTGGGGCCAACGTCCTGACTTTC
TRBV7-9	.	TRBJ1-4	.	CASRYDSGDEKLFF	TGTGCCAGCAGATACGATTCAGGGGATGAAAAACTGTTTTTT
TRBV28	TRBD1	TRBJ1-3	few	CATISAGQGTSSGNTIYF	TGTGCCACCATCAGTGCGGGACAGGGGACAAGTTCTGGAAACACCATATATTTT
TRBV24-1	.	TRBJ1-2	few	CATSDPGHTSGGYTF	TGTGCCACCAGTGATCCCGGACACACTTCGGGCGGCTACACCTTC
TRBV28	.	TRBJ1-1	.	CASITSGRVGTEAFF	TGTGCCAGCATTACCTCTGGGAGAGTAGGCACTGAAGCTTTCTTT
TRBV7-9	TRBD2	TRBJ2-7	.	CASSDGTSGSNYEQYF	TGTGCCAGCAGTGACGGGACTAGCGGGAGCAACTACGAGCAGTACTTC
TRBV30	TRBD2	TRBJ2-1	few	CAWRGLAGDNEQFF	TGTGCCTGGAGAGGACTAGCGGGAGATAATGAGCAGTTCTTC
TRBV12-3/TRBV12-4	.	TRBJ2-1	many	CASSPWTESNEQFF	TGTGCCAGCAGTCCCTGGACCGAAAGCAATGAGCAGTTCTTC
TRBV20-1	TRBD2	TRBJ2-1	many	CSARWPSGSPEQFF	TGCAGTGCTAGATGGCCTAGCGGGAGCCCTGAGCAGTTCTTC
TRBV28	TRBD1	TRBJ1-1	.	CASSSTGTGAAFF	TGTGCCAGCAGTTCGACCGGGACAGGGGCAGCTTTCTTT
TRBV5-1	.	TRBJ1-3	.	CASSKGSGNTIYF	TGCGCCAGCAGCAAAGGCTCTGGAAACACCATATATTTT
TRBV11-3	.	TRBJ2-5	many	CASSLRPAETQYF	TGTGCCAGCAGCTTAAGGCCGGCAGAGACCCAGTACTTC
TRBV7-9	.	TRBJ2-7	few	CASSSYLVGRSYEQYF	TGTGCCAGCAGCTCATATCTTGTTGGGCGATCCTACGAGCAGTACTTC
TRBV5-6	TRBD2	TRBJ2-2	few	CASSLAGRAPGELFF	TGTGCCAGCAGCTTGGCCGGGAGGGCCCCCGGGGAGCTGTTTTTT
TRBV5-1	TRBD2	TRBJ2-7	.	CASSFSSGNNEQYF	TGCGCCAGCAGTTTCTCTAGCGGCAACAATGAGCAGTACTTC
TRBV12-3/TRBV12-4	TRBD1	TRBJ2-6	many	CARKAQGAGANVLTF	TGTGCCCGCAAGGCCCAGGGGGCTGGGGCCAACGTCCTGACTTTC
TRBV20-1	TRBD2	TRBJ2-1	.	CSARGEREVYEQFF	TGCAGTGCTAGAGGAGAGCGGGAGGTCTATGAGCAGTTCTTC
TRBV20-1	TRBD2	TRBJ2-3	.	CSARGRGSDTQYF	TGCAGTGCTCGCGGGAGAGGTTCAGATACGCAGTATTTT
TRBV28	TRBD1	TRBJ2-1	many	CASSPGTVNEQFF	TGTGCCAGCAGCCCAGGGACAGTCAATGAGCAGTTCTTC